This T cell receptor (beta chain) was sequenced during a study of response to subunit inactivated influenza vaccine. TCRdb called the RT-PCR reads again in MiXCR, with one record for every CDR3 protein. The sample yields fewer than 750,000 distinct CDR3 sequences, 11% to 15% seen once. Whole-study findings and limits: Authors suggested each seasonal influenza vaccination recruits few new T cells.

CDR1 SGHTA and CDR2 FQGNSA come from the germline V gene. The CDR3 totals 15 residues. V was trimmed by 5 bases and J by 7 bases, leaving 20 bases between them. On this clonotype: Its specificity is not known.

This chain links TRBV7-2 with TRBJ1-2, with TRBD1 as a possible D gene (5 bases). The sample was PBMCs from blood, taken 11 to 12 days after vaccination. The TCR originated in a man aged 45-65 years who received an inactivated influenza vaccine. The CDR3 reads CASSPTPRGVGGYTF. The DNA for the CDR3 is TGTGCCAGCAGCCCTACTCCGAGAGGGGTGGGTGGCTACACCTTC.